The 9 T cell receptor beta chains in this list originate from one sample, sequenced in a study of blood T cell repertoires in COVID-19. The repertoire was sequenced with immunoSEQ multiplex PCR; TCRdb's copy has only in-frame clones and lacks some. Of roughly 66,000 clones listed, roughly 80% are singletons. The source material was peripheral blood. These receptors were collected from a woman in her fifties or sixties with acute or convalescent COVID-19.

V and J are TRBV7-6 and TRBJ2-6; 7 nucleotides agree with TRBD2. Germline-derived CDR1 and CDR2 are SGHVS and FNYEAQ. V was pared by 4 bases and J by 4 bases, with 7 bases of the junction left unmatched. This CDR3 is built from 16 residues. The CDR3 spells CASSSSGGWGANVLTF. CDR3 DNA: TGTGCCAGCAGCTCTAGCGGAGGATGGGGGGCCAACGTCCTGACTTTC.

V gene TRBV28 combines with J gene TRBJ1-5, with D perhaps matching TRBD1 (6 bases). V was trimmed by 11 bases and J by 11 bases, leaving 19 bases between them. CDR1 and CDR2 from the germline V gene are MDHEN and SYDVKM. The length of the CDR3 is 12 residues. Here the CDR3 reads CAGSSGAAAQHF. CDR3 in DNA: TGTGCCGGTTCCTCAGGGGCCGCGGCCCAGCATTTT.

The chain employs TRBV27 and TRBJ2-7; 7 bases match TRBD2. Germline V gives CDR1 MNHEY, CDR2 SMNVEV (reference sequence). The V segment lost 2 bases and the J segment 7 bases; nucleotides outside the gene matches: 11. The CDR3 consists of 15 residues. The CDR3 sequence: CASSLGNVMGGEQYF. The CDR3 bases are TGTGCCAGCAGTTTAGGAAACGTGATGGGGGGGGAGCAGTACTTC.

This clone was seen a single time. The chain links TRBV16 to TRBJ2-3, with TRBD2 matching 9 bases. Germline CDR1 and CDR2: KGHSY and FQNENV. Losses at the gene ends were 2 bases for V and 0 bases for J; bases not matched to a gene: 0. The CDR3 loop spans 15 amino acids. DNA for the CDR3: TGTGCCAGCAGCCAACTAGCGGGGAGCACAGATACGCAGTATTTT. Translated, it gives CASSQLAGSTDTQYF. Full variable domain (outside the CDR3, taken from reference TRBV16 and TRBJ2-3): GEEVAQTPKHLVRGEGQKAKLYCAPIKGHSYVFWYQQVLKNEFKFLISFQNENVFDETGMPKERFSAKCLPNSPCSLEIQATKLEDSAVYFCASSQLAGSTDTQYFGPGTRLTVL.

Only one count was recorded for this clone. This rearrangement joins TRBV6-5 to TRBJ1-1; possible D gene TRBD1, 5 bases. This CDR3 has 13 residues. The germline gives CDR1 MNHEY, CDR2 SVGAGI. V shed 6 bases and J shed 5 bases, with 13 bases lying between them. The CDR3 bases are TGTGCCAGCAGCCTAAACGGGGGAACTGAAGCTTTCTTT. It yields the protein CASSLNGGTEAFF.

CDR3 sequence: CASSYTGVNQPQHF. The CDR3 DNA reads as TGTGCCAGCAGTTATACAGGGGTCAATCAGCCCCAGCATTTT. The chain combines TRBV6-2 or TRBV6-3 with TRBJ1-5; TRBD1 agrees at 7 bases. The CDR3 loop spans 14 amino acids. Trimming cost V 3 bases and J 3 bases; bases outside gene matches: 2. Germline V gives CDR1 MNHEY, CDR2 SVGEGT.

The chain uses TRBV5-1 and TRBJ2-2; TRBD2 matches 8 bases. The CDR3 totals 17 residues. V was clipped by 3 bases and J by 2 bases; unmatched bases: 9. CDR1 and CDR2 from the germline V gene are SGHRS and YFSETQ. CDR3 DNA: TGCGCCAGCAGCTCTATAGCGGGGCCGCCAAACACCGGGGAGCTGTTTTTT. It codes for CASSSIAGPPNTGELFF.

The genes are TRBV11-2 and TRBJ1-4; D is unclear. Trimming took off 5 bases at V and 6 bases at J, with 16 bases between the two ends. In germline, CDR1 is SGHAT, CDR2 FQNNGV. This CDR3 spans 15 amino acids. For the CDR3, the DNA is TGTGCCAGCAGCGCGTCCAGGCGTGGTCATGAAAAACTGTTTTTT. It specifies CASSASRRGHEKLFF. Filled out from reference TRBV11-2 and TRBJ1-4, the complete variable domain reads EAGVAQSPRYKIIEKRQSVAFWCNPISGHATLYWYQQILGQGPKLLIQFQNNGVVDDSQLPKDRFSAERLKGVDSTLKIQPAKLEDSAVYLCASSASRRGHEKLFFGSGTQLSVL.

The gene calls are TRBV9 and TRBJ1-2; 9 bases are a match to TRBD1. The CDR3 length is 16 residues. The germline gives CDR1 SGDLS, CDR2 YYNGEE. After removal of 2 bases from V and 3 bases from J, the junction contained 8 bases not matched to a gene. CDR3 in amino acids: CASSVLDRGMDYGYTF. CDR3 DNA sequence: TGTGCCAGCAGCGTCCTGGACAGGGGTATGGACTATGGCTACACCTTC.